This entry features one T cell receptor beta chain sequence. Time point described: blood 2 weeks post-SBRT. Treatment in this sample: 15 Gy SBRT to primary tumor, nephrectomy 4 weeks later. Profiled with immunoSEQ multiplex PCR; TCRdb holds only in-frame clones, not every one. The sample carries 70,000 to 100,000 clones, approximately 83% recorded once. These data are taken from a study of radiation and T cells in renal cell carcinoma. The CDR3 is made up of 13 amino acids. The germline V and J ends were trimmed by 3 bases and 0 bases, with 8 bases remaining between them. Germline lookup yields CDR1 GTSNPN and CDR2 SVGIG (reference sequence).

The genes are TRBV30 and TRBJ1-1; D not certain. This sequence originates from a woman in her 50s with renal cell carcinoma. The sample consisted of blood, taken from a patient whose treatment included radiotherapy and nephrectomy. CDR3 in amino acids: CAWSSWMNTEAFF. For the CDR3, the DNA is TGTGCCTGGAGCTCCTGGATGAACACTGAAGCTTTCTTT.